These 23 T cell receptor beta chains were sequenced from one sample in a study of blood T cells in healthy people across ages. A second PCR of roughly 7 to 11 cycles used a sample-barcoded 5' primer and a J-beta primer mix. Via MiXCR, TCRdb re-called the 5' RACE reads, giving one row per CDR3 protein. The data hold some 760,000 distinct CDR3 sequences, with around 25% observed a single time. The same data also went into a second study, on T cells of mothers and their children.

The sequencing sample was made of blood. Receptors originate from a boy between 5 and 17 years old in good health.

This rearrangement joins TRBV19 to TRBJ1-2; D is undetermined. The V gene lost 10 bases and the J gene lost 10 bases, with 16 bases spanning the gap. Germline V gene sequence: CDR1 LNHDA, CDR2 SQIVND (reference sequence). The CDR3 contains 11 residues. The CDR3 DNA reads as TGTGCCACAGTAAGGTCGTCGGACTACACCTTC. Translation: CATVRSSDYTF.

This clonotype showed up just a few times. The V and J genes are TRBV24-1 and TRBJ2-3, with TRBD2 matching over 10 bases. This CDR3 spans 15 amino acids. The germline CDR1 and CDR2 sequences are KGHDR and SFDVKD. V was clipped by 3 bases and J by 4 bases; unmatched bases: 3. CDR3 sequence (DNA): TGTGCCACCAGTGATCCCGGACTAGCGGCAGATACGCAGTATTTT. Translated: CATSDPGLAADTQYF.

The chain links TRBV6-6 to TRBJ2-5, with 7 positions matching TRBD1. The J call may be in error: the DNA end matches TRBJ2-7 better. The CDR3 contains 16 residues. Germline V gives CDR1 MNHNY, CDR2 SVGAGI (reference sequence). In DNA, the CDR3 is TGTGCCAGCAGTTACGGGACAGCTCGGCCTCCTCGCGAGCAGTACTTC. Its translation: CASSYGTARPPREQYF.

This chain links TRBV7-3 with TRBJ1-6, with 7 bases identical to TRBD1. This CDR3 comprises 14 residues. CDR1 is SGHTA, CDR2 FQGTGA, per germline. Losses at the gene ends were 5 bases for V and 7 bases for J; bases not matched to a gene: 5. CDR3 region: CASSTQDRNSPLHF. The CDR3 DNA reads as TGTGCCAGCAGCACGCAGGACAGGAATTCACCCCTCCACTTT. Full variable domain (rest looked up from reference TRBV7-3 and TRBJ1-6): GAGVSQTPSNKVTEKGKYVELRCDPISGHTALYWYRQSLGQGPEFLIYFQGTGAADDSGLPNDRFFAVRPEGSVSTLKIQRTERGDSAVYLCASSTQDRNSPLHFGNGTRLTVT.

Only a few counts were recorded for this clonotype. The V gene is TRBV4-1, the J gene TRBJ2-1, with 11 positions matching TRBD2. V was pared by 4 bases and J by 9 bases, with 8 bases of the junction left unmatched. In germline, CDR1 is MGHRA, CDR2 YSYEKL. The CDR3 length is 15 residues. CDR3 sequence: CASSPTSGRVAEQFF. The CDR3 DNA reads as TGCGCCAGCAGCCCTACTAGCGGGAGAGTAGCTGAGCAGTTCTTC.

The gene calls are TRBV5-1 and TRBJ2-7; no clear D. The CDR3 has 16 amino acids. CDR1 and CDR2 (germline): SGHRS, YFSETQ. Trimming shortened V by 0 bases and J by 2 bases, and 15 bases separated the two germline ends. The CDR3 bases are TGCGCCAGCAGCTTGGACAAAAATCAAAATCCCTACGAGCAGTACTTC. This gives the protein CASSLDKNQNPYEQYF.

This clonotype was counted a few times. The chain joins TRBV7-2 to TRBJ2-7; D gene unclear. The CDR3 spans 14 residues. Between the trimmed V and J ends, which lost 7 bases and 2 bases, there was a span of 15 bases. Germline lookup yields CDR1 SGHTA and CDR2 FQGNSA. The CDR3 sequence: CASTKSPGPYEQYF. CDR3 bases: TGTGCCAGCACCAAAAGCCCCGGGCCCTACGAGCAGTACTTC.

The J gene is TRBJ2-3, the V gene TRBV5-1; 7 bases agree with TRBD2. CDR3 size: 15 residues. V shed 0 bases and J 5 bases; nucleotides not matched to a gene: 6. Germline V gives CDR1 SGHRS, CDR2 YFSETQ. The CDR3 reads CASSLEGRGIDTQYF. In DNA, the CDR3 is TGCGCCAGCAGCTTGGAAGGGCGGGGGATAGATACGCAGTATTTT.

The chain combines TRBV28 with TRBJ2-7, with TRBD1 matching 8 bases. The germline CDR1 and CDR2 sequences are MDHEN and SYDVKM. The V segment lost 5 bases and the J segment 7 bases; nucleotides outside the gene matches: 16. The CDR3 spans 16 residues. This CDR3 reads CASSPATDRVVDEQYF. As DNA, the CDR3 is TGTGCCAGCAGTCCCGCAACGGACAGGGTGGTTGATGAGCAGTACTTC.

This clonotype was found once. The chain couples TRBV4-1 to TRBJ1-1; D gene unclear. This CDR3 contains 15 residues. Per the germline V gene, CDR1 is MGHRA and CDR2 is YSYEKL. V lost 0 bases and J 1 base, leaving 9 bases between the germline ends. CDR3 bases: TGCGCCAGCAGCCAAGATTCGGGCGCGAACACTGAAGCTTTCTTT. Its protein product is CASSQDSGANTEAFF.

CDR3 in amino acids: CASRGLDLEQYF. CDR3 coding DNA: TGTGCCAGCAGAGGACTAGACCTCGAGCAGTACTTC. The chain carries TRBV3-1 and TRBJ2-5; 7 bases align to TRBD2. The J call may be in error: the DNA end matches TRBJ2-7 better. Germline CDR1 is LGHDT and CDR2 is YNNKEL (reference sequence). This CDR3 region has 12 residues.

This chain links TRBV10-3 with TRBJ2-7; D might be TRBD2 (6 bases). The CDR3 runs to 13 residues. Looked up from germline, CDR1 is ENHRY and CDR2 is SYGVKD. Trimming left V 2 bases short and J 3 bases short, with 8 bases between. CDR3 nucleotide sequence: TGTGCCATCAGTGAGCAGGGAGGCTACGAGCAGTACTTC. Residues: CAISEQGGYEQYF.

The V call is TRBV5-1, the J call TRBJ1-1; weak D call: TRBD1 (5 bases). V gave up 2 bases and J gave up 6 bases, with 20 bases separating them. The germline V gene encodes CDR1 SGHRS and CDR2 YFSETQ. This CDR3 is 16 amino acids long. The DNA for the CDR3 is TGCGCCAGCAGCTTTGTTACCGGGGGAGGGTATGCTGAAGCTTTCTTT. Translated, it gives CASSFVTGGGYAEAFF.

This clonotype came up a few times. The J gene is TRBJ2-1, the V gene TRBV2, with D hard to call. CDR1 SNHLY and CDR2 FYNNEI come from the germline V gene. The CDR3 covers 17 residues. Trimming took off 11 bases at V and 2 bases at J, with 25 bases between the two ends. Here the CDR3 reads CAHRTGEAPLTYNEQFF. The CDR3 DNA is TGTGCCCATAGAACTGGCGAAGCTCCCTTAACCTACAATGAGCAGTTCTTC.

The chain joins TRBV20-1 to TRBJ2-1; possibly TRBD2 for D (6 bases). V was trimmed by 0 bases and J by 2 bases, leaving 11 bases between them. The CDR3 covers 15 residues. Germline CDR1 DFQATT, CDR2 SNEGSKA (reference sequence). The CDR3 bases are TGCAGTGCTAGAGATGGGGGGAATCCCTACAATGAGCAGTTCTTC. It is translated as CSARDGGNPYNEQFF.

The chain carries TRBV20-1 and TRBJ1-2; possibly TRBD1 for D (6 bases). CDR1 and CDR2 from the germline V gene are DFQATT and SNEGSKA (reference sequence). The CDR3 loop spans 13 amino acids. V lost 0 bases to trimming and J lost 8 bases, with 13 bases between them. CDR3 amino acids: CSARDLDSFGYTF. CDR3 bases: TGCAGTGCTAGAGACCTGGACAGCTTCGGCTACACCTTC.

This chain connects TRBV20-1 to TRBJ2-5; TRBD2 aligns across 12 bases. The ends lost 3 bases at V and 5 bases at J; junction bases unmatched: 10. This CDR3 comprises 16 residues. Germline V gene sequence: CDR1 DFQATT, CDR2 SNEGSKA (reference sequence). The CDR3 region is CSARGMTSGGMETQYF. The CDR3 DNA reads TGCAGTGCTAGGGGAATGACTAGCGGGGGTATGGAGACCCAGTACTTC.

A few counts support this clonotype. The CDR3 bases are TGCAGTGCCACCGGCCTGATTCTTAGCGGGGAAGAGACCCAGTACTTC. This sequence encodes CSATGLILSGEETQYF. The chain is built from TRBV20-1 and TRBJ2-5, with 8 bases matching TRBD2. Germline V gene data show CDR1 as DFQATT and CDR2 as SNEGSKA (reference sequence). The CDR3 has 16 amino acids. V gave up 6 bases and J gave up 3 bases; unmatched junction bases: 15.

Only a few counts were recorded for this clonotype. The V call is TRBV2, the J call TRBJ2-5, with a weak D call TRBD2 (5 bases). The germline V gene encodes CDR1 SNHLY and CDR2 FYNNEI. This CDR3 comprises 17 residues. The ends were cut back, 3 bases at V and 1 base at J, with 18 bases in the middle. DNA of the CDR3: TGTGCCAGCAGTGATTCTCGGGTCGGGATAACCCAAGAGACCCAGTACTTC. It yields the protein CASSDSRVGITQETQYF.

This clonotype was recorded a few times. CDR3 loop: CASSPGIEQYF. The CDR3 nucleotides are TGTGCCAGCAGTCCCGGGATCGAGCAGTACTTC. This chain links TRBV6-6 with TRBJ2-7; maybe TRBD2 (5 bases). The CDR3 extends over 11 amino acids. Germline loops: CDR1 MNHNY, CDR2 SVGAGI (reference sequence). V lost 5 bases and J 6 bases, leaving 8 bases between the germline ends.

The chain couples TRBV6-5 to TRBJ2-3; D is unclear. V dropped 0 bases and J dropped 1 base, with 8 bases sitting between them. CDR3 length: 15 amino acids. Germline values: CDR1 MNHEY, CDR2 SVGAGI. DNA for the CDR3: TGTGCCAGCAGTTACTCAGTCCTGGGCACAGATACGCAGTATTTT. It yields the protein CASSYSVLGTDTQYF.

The V and J genes are TRBV20-1 and TRBJ1-1, with no clear D. The CDR3 consists of 13 residues. V lost 0 bases and J 0 bases, leaving 5 bases between the germline ends. CDR1 and CDR2 (germline): DFQATT, SNEGSKA (reference sequence). This CDR3 is CSARDSVNTEAFF. For the CDR3, the DNA is TGCAGTGCTAGAGATTCGGTGAACACTGAAGCTTTCTTT.

This clonotype was seen more than once but under ten times. The V and J genes are TRBV7-2 and TRBJ1-2; D not certain. Trimming left V 0 bases short and J 4 bases short, with 12 bases between. The CDR3 sequence is 15 residues long. Germline V gene lookup returns CDR1 SGHTA and CDR2 FQGNSA. CDR3 sequence reads: CASSLAAAGSYGYTF. CDR3 nucleotide sequence: TGTGCCAGCAGCTTAGCGGCAGCAGGTTCCTATGGCTACACCTTC.